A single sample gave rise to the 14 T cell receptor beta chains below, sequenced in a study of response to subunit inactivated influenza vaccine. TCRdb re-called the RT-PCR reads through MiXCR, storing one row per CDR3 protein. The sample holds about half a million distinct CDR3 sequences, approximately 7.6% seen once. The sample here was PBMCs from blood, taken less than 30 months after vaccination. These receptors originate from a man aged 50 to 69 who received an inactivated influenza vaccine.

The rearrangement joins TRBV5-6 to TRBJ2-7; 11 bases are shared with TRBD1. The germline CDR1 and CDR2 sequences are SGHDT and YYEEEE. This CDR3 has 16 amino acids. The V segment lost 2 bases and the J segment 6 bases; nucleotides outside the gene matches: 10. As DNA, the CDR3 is TGTGCCAGCAGCTTTTGGGGGACAGGGGGTTTTTTCGAGCAGTACTTC. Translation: CASSFWGTGGFFEQYF.

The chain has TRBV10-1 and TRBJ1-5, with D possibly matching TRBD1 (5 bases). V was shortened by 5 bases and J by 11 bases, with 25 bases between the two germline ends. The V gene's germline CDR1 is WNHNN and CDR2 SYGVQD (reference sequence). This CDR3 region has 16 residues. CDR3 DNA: TGCGCCAGCAGTACTTTACAGGACCCGATAGGACAATCCCAGCATTTT. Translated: CASSTLQDPIGQSQHF.

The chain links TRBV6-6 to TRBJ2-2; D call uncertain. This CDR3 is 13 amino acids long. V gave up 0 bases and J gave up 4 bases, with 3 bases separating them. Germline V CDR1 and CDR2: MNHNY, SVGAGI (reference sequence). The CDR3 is CASSYSATGELFF. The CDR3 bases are TGTGCCAGCAGTTACTCGGCCACCGGGGAGCTGTTTTTT.

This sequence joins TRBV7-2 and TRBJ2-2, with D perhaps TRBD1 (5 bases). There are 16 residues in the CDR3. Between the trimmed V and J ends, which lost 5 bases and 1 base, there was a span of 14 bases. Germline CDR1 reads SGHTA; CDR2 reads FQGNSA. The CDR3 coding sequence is TGTGCCAGCAGCAGGCGGCAGGGTGGGAACACCGGGGAGCTGTTTTTT. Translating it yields CASSRRQGGNTGELFF.

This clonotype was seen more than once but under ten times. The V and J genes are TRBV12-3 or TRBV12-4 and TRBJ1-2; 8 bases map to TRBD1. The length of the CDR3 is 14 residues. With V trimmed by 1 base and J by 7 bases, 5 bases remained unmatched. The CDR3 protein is CASSLVRGPGGYTF. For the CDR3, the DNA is TGTGCCAGCAGTTTAGTCAGGGGGCCAGGTGGCTACACCTTC.

CDR3 loop: CSVVRFPTDTQYF. For the CDR3, the DNA is TGCAGCGTTGTTCGGTTCCCCACAGATACGCAGTATTTT. V gene TRBV29-1 combines with J gene TRBJ2-3; D call uncertain. This CDR3 comprises 13 residues. CDR1 and CDR2 from the germline V gene are SQVTM and ANQGSEA. V was trimmed by 4 bases and J by 2 bases, leaving 10 bases between them.

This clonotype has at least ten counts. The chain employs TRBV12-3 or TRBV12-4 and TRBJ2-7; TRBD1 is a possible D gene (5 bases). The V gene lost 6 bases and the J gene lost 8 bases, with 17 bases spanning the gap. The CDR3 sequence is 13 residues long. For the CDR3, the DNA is TGTGCCAGCAGGTCCAGCACGCAGGACAAGCAGTACTTC. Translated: CASRSSTQDKQYF.

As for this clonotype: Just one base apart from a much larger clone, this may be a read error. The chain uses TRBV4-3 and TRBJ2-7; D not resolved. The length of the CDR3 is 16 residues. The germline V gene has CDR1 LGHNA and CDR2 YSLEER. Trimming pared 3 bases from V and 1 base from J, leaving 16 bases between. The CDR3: CASSHDLGSASYEQYF. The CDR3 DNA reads TGCGCCAGCAGCCATGATCTGGGTTCAGCGTCCTACGAGCAGTACTTC.

CDR3 DNA: TGTGCCAGCAGCACACGACAGATCTCCTACAATGAGCAGTTCTTC. This translates into CASSTRQISYNEQFF. The rearrangement links TRBV7-9 to TRBJ2-1, with D tentatively TRBD1 (5 bases). CDR3 length equals 15 residues. V lost 5 bases, J lost 0 bases, and 11 bases lay in between. Germline CDR1 and CDR2: SEHNR and FQNEAQ (reference sequence).

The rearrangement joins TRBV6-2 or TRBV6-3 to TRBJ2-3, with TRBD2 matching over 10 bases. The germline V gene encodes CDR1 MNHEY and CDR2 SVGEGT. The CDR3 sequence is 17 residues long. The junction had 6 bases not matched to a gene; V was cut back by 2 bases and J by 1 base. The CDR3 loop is CASSYNSLAGGTDTQYF. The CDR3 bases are TGTGCCAGCAGTTACAATTCCCTAGCGGGGGGCACAGATACGCAGTATTTT.

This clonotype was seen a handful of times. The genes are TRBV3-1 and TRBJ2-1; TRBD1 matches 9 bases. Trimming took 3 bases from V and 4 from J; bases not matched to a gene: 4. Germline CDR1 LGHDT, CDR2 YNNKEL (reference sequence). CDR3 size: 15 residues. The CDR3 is CASSHGTGTYNEQFF. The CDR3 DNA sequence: TGTGCCAGCAGCCACGGGACAGGGACTTACAATGAGCAGTTCTTC.

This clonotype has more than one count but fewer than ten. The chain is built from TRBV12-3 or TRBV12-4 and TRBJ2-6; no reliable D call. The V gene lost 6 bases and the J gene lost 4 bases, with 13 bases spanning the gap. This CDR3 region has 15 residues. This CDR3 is CASSLDRGGANVLTF. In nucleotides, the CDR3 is TGTGCCAGCAGCCTAGATCGAGGAGGGGCCAACGTCCTGACTTTC.

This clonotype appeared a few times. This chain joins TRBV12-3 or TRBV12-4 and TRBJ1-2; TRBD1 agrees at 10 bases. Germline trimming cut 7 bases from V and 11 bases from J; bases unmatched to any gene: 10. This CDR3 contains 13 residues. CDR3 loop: CASTWTGGSGYTF. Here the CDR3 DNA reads TGTGCCAGCACCTGGACAGGGGGTAGTGGGTACACCTTC.

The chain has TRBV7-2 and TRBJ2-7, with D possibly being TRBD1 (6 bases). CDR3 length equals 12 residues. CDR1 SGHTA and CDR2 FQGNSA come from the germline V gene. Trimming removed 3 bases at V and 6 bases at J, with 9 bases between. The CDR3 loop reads CASSFGQSEQYF. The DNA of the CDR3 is TGTGCCAGCAGCTTCGGACAGAGCGAGCAGTACTTC.